The 25 T cell receptor beta chains listed next were all sequenced from one sample in a study of OX40 agonist ivuxolimab in advanced cancers. Produced via immunoSEQ multiplex PCR; TCRdb's table is partial and in-frame only. The table has about 46,000 clones, around 86% seen once. Sequenced here: CD4+ or CD8+ T cells sorted from blood, sampled in a trial of the OX40 agonist ivuxolimab. These receptors all stem from an adult with an advanced solid tumor such as melanoma, head and neck, liver or kidney cancer.

The V call is TRBV7-2, the J call TRBJ2-5; D is perhaps TRBD1 (5 bases). The V gene lost 4 bases and the J gene lost 5 bases, with 14 bases spanning the gap. The CDR3 spans 14 residues. From germline, CDR1 is SGHTA and CDR2 FQGNSA. CDR3 DNA: TGTGCCAGCAGCTCCCCAGGGTCTGGGGAGACCCAGTACTTC. Its protein product is CASSSPGSGETQYF.

The chain recombines TRBV11-2 with TRBJ1-1, with D possibly TRBD1 on 5 matching bases. Germline CDR1 and CDR2: SGHAT and FQNNGV. This CDR3 spans 14 amino acids. V was cut by 5 bases and J by 4 bases, with 14 bases left in between. The CDR3 DNA is TGTGCCAGCAGCCTAGTGGCAAGGGGCACTGAAGCTTTCTTT. Translating gives CASSLVARGTEAFF.

V usage is TRBV6-5 and J usage is TRBJ1-2; possible D gene TRBD1, 5 bases. Trimming removed 0 bases at V and 7 bases at J, with 12 bases between. Germline V gene lookup returns CDR1 MNHEY and CDR2 SVGAGI. The CDR3 has 14 amino acids. The CDR3 region is CASSYSSGKGGYTF. The CDR3 DNA is TGTGCCAGCAGTTACTCCTCAGGGAAGGGTGGCTACACCTTC.

J is TRBJ1-2 and V is TRBV6-5; D not certain. The CDR3 runs 15 residues. V was pared by 0 bases and J by 4 bases, with 12 bases between. The germline V gene has CDR1 MNHEY and CDR2 SVGAGI. The CDR3 coding sequence is TGTGCCAGCAGTTACTCGGAGGCAGAAAGCTATGGCTACACCTTC. Amino acid sequence: CASSYSEAESYGYTF.

This clone was seen once. The chain employs TRBV4-3 and TRBJ2-4; tentatively, D is TRBD1 or TRBD2 (6 bases each). The V gene lost 2 bases and the J gene lost 3 bases, with 17 bases spanning the gap. The CDR3 loop spans 17 amino acids. The germline V gene has CDR1 LGHNA and CDR2 YSLEER. The CDR3 sequence: CASSQHEGGPGKNIQYF. DNA of the CDR3: TGCGCCAGCAGCCAACACGAGGGGGGTCCGGGCAAAAACATTCAGTACTTC.

The chain links TRBV28 to TRBJ1-2, with 8 bases that match TRBD1. V gave up 6 bases and J gave up 1 base; unmatched junction bases: 4. This CDR3 is 14 amino acids long. CDR1 MDHEN and CDR2 SYDVKM come from the germline V gene. The CDR3 here is CASSLTGGNYGYTF. CDR3 nucleotide sequence: TGTGCCAGCAGCCTTACAGGGGGTAACTATGGCTACACCTTC.

This chain connects TRBV27 to TRBJ2-7, with TRBD2 matching over 11 bases. Germline CDR1 MNHEY, CDR2 SMNVEV (reference sequence). Trimming removed 6 bases from V and 4 bases from J; junction bases left unmatched: 5. The CDR3 extends over 14 amino acids. The CDR3 DNA is TGTGCCAGCAGCCCGGGACTAGCGGCTTACGAGCAGTACTTC. Translating gives CASSPGLAAYEQYF.

This clone appeared a single time. The chain links TRBV30 to TRBJ2-1; TRBD2 matches 11 bases. This CDR3 is 16 amino acids long. V was clipped by 1 base and J by 7 bases; unmatched bases: 9. Germline V CDR1 and CDR2: GTSNPN, SVGIG (reference sequence). The CDR3 loop reads CAWSDLAGGHGNEQFF. The CDR3 region has the DNA TGTGCCTGGAGTGACCTAGCGGGGGGCCACGGTAATGAGCAGTTCTTC.

CDR3 sequence: CASSYGGGEYNEQFF. CDR3 coding DNA: TGTGCCAGCAGTTACGGCGGGGGGGAGTACAATGAGCAGTTCTTC. V is TRBV6-5 and J is TRBJ2-1, with 9 bases that match TRBD2. V was clipped by 2 bases and J by 4 bases; unmatched bases: 3. This CDR3 comprises 15 residues. Germline V lookup: CDR1 MNHEY, CDR2 SVGAGI.

This chain connects TRBV7-8 to TRBJ2-2; 10 bases line up with TRBD2. CDR1 and CDR2 (germline): SGHVS, FQNEAQ. Trimming at V came to 2 bases and at J to 6 bases, leaving 9 bases not matched to a gene. This CDR3 is built from 17 residues. The CDR3 DNA sequence: TGTGCCAGCAGCTTACCGAAGCGGGGGGGTCTGGCCGGGGAGCTGTTTTTT. Protein product: CASSLPKRGGLAGELFF.

The chain joins TRBV7-2 to TRBJ2-1; D is possibly TRBD1 or TRBD2 (5 bases each). Germline-derived CDR1 and CDR2 are SGHTA and FQGNSA. V was trimmed by 5 bases and J by 7 bases, leaving 12 bases between them. There are 13 residues in the CDR3. In DNA, the CDR3 is TGTGCCAGCAGCCCAATCGAGGGGAATGAGCAGTTCTTC. Protein product: CASSPIEGNEQFF.

The chain is built from TRBV9 and TRBJ2-3; D gene unclear. Per the germline V gene, CDR1 is SGDLS and CDR2 is YYNGEE. This CDR3 has 15 amino acids. Trimming shortened V by 0 bases and J by 2 bases, and 10 bases separated the two germline ends. CDR3 sequence reads: CASSVEGLPTDTQYF. Written as DNA, the CDR3 is TGTGCCAGCAGCGTAGAAGGGCTTCCCACAGATACGCAGTATTTT.

The J gene is TRBJ1-2, the V gene TRBV27, with D possibly TRBD1 on 6 matching bases. Germline V gene lookup returns CDR1 MNHEY and CDR2 SMNVEV (reference sequence). The CDR3 totals 14 residues. V was clipped by 2 bases and J by 6 bases, with 13 bases between them. As DNA, the CDR3 is TGTGCCAGCAGTTTAGTTGGCAGGGGAAATGGCTACACCTTC. It is translated as CASSLVGRGNGYTF.

CDR3 in amino acids: CASSFGVGDYGYTF. The CDR3 bases are TGTGCCAGCAGCTTCGGGGTGGGAGATTATGGCTACACCTTC. The gene calls are TRBV28 and TRBJ1-2; no reliable D call. This CDR3 is 14 amino acids long. The germline V and J ends were trimmed by 6 bases and 5 bases, with 16 bases remaining between them. The germline CDR1 and CDR2 sequences are MDHEN and SYDVKM.

The chain couples TRBV4-2 to TRBJ2-5; TRBD1 aligns across 8 bases. CDR3 size: 15 residues. V shed 4 bases, J shed 5 bases, and the junction held 9 bases outside the gene matches. The V gene's germline CDR1 is LGHNA and CDR2 YNFKEQ. The CDR3 nucleotides are TGTGCCAGCAGCCCCCGGACAGGGCCAGGGGAGACCCAGTACTTC. Its translation: CASSPRTGPGETQYF.

A note on this clone: Other DNA sequences in the sample encode the same CDR3. V and J are TRBV7-9 and TRBJ1-5, with 8 bases lining up with TRBD1. V was clipped by 5 bases and J by 2 bases; unmatched bases: 2. Germline CDR1 SEHNR, CDR2 FQNEAQ (reference sequence). The CDR3 covers 14 residues. CDR3 bases: TGTGCCAGCAGCCCGGGACAGGGCAATCAGCCCCAGCATTTT. Protein sequence: CASSPGQGNQPQHF. The variable domain in full, completed from reference TRBV7-9 and TRBJ1-5, reads DTGVSQNPRHKITKRGQNVTFRCDPISEHNRLYWYRQTLGQGPEFLTYFQNEAQLEKSRLLSDRFSAERPKGSFSTLEIQRTEQGDSAMYLCASSPGQGNQPQHFGDGTRLSIL.

This clone was counted a single time. The chain is built from TRBV2 and TRBJ2-7; no clear D. V lost 9 bases, J lost 0 bases, and 18 bases lay in between. The V gene's germline CDR1 is SNHLY and CDR2 FYNNEI. This CDR3 has 15 amino acids. CDR3 sequence reads: CASTTLGLSSYEQYF. In DNA form, the CDR3 reads TGTGCCAGTACAACTCTAGGTCTAAGCTCCTACGAGCAGTACTTC.

In its sample, this clone was seen a few times. The gene calls are TRBV7-3 and TRBJ1-1; weak D call: TRBD1 (5 bases). Trimming took off 5 bases at V and 6 bases at J, with 13 bases between the two ends. The CDR3 is made up of 13 amino acids. Germline-derived CDR1 and CDR2 are SGHTA and FQGTGA. The CDR3 DNA is TGTGCCAGCAGCCCCGGACGAGGGGCTGAAGCTTTCTTT. It encodes CASSPGRGAEAFF.

The chain carries TRBV9 and TRBJ2-3; no definite D call. There are 15 residues in the CDR3. Trimming left V 0 bases short and J 0 bases short, with 8 bases between. Germline V gene data show CDR1 as SGDLS and CDR2 as YYNGEE. The CDR3 DNA reads TGTGCCAGCAGCGTAGGGACCGTTAGCACAGATACGCAGTATTTT. It encodes CASSVGTVSTDTQYF.

This clone was counted a single time. The CDR3 nucleotides read TGTGCCAGCAGTTACCCCTCGGACAGGAGCTATGGCTACACCTTC. Amino acids: CASSYPSDRSYGYTF. The gene calls are TRBV6-5 and TRBJ1-2; TRBD1 agrees at 7 bases. V shed 2 bases and J 4 bases; nucleotides not matched to a gene: 7. CDR1 is MNHEY and CDR2 is SVGAGI in the germline V gene. This CDR3 spans 15 amino acids.

The count of this clone is one. V gene TRBV7-8 combines with J gene TRBJ1-6, with D perhaps matching TRBD1 (5 bases). V was trimmed by 1 base and J by 0 bases, leaving 13 bases between them. This CDR3 is built from 18 residues. CDR1 and CDR2 from the germline V gene are SGHVS and FQNEAQ. CDR3 sequence reads: CASSLETGRSSYNSPLHF. CDR3 sequence (DNA): TGTGCCAGCAGCTTAGAAACAGGCCGCAGCTCCTATAATTCACCCCTCCACTTT.

The rearrangement links TRBV10-3 to TRBJ1-2; D is uncertain. Per germline, CDR1 ENHRY and CDR2 SYGVKD. The CDR3 totals 12 residues. Deletions cut 7 bases from V and 4 bases from J, with 10 bases between. This CDR3 is CAINGGLYGYTF. CDR3 nucleotide sequence: TGTGCCATCAACGGAGGGCTCTATGGCTACACCTTC.

The J gene is TRBJ1-5, the V gene TRBV7-9; the D is unclear. This CDR3 comprises 14 residues. Trimming pared 1 base from V and 0 bases from J, leaving 4 bases between. Germline V lookup: CDR1 SEHNR, CDR2 FQNEAQ (reference sequence). CDR3 nucleotides: TGTGCCAGCAGCTTAGGGGATAGCAATCAGCCCCAGCATTTT. It encodes CASSLGDSNQPQHF.

V gene TRBV4-2 combines with J gene TRBJ1-1, with 9 bases matching TRBD1. The CDR3 has 15 residues. Trimming cost V 2 bases and J 3 bases; bases outside gene matches: 4. The germline V gene has CDR1 LGHNA and CDR2 YNFKEQ. The CDR3 here is CASSQQDRGDTEAFF. For the CDR3, the DNA is TGTGCCAGCAGCCAACAAGACAGGGGGGACACTGAAGCTTTCTTT.

The chain employs TRBV4-3 and TRBJ2-1, with TRBD2 identical over 11 bases. The CDR3 covers 16 residues. Unmatched junction bases numbered 6, after V lost 1 base and J lost 7 bases. CDR1 is LGHNA, CDR2 YSLEER, per germline. The CDR3: CASSQGSGGVGNEQFF. As DNA, the CDR3 is TGCGCCAGCAGCCAAGGTAGCGGGGGGGTAGGAAATGAGCAGTTCTTC.